This T cell receptor beta chain comes out of a study of T-cell memory formation after mild COVID-19. This clonotype was seen a few times. TCRdb re-called the 5' RACE reads through MiXCR, storing one row per CDR3 protein. The data contain 350,000 to 400,000 distinct CDR3 sequences, under 15% of them singletons. CDR1 MNHEY and CDR2 SVGEGT come from the germline V gene. The CDR3 length is 16 residues. The V end was cut by 2 bases, the J end by 1 base, with 14 bases between. This receptor was taken from a man aged 18-30 years who had mild COVID-19 (a few samples of this study predate the infection). Cell type and time point are not known. The chain carries TRBV6-2 or TRBV6-3 and TRBJ1-1; possible D gene TRBD1, 5 bases. Material: PBMCs or a T cell subset sorted from them (not recorded which). DNA of the CDR3: TGTGCCAGCAGTTACGGGCAGGGCGGGACGAACACTGAAGCTTTCTTT. This codes for CASSYGQGGTNTEAFF.